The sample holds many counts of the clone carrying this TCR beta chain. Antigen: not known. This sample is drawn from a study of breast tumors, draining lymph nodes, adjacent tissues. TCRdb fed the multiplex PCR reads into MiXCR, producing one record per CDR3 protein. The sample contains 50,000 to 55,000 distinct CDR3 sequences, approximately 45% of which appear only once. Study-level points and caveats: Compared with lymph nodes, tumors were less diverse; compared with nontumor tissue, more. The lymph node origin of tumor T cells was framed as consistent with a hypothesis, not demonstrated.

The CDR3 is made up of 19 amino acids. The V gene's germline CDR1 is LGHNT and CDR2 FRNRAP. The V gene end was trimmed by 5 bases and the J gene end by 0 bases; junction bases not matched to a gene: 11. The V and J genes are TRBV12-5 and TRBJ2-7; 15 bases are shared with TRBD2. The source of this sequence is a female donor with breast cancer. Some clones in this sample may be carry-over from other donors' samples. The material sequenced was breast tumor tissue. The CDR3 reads CASGLRTSGRAISSYEQYF. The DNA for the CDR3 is TGTGCTAGTGGTCTCAGGACTAGCGGGAGGGCCATTAGCTCCTACGAGCAGTACTTC.